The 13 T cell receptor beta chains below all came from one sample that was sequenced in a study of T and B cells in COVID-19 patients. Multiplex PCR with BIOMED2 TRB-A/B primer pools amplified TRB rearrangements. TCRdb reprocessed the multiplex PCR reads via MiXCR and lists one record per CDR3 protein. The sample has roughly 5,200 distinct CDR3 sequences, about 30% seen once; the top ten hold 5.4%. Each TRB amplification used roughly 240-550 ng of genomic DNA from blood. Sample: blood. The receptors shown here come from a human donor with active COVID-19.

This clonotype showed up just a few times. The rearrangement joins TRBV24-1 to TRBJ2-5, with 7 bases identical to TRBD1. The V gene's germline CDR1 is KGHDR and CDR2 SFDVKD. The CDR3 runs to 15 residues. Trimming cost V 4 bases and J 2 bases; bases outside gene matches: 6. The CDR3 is CATSDPGTVQETQYF. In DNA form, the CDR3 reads TGTGCCACCAGTGACCCTGGGACAGTACAAGAGACCCAGTACTTC.

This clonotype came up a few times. CDR3 bases: TGCGCCAGCACCAGGACCGCGAGCTCCTACAATGAGCAGTTCTTC. Encoded protein: CASTRTASSYNEQFF. This rearrangement joins TRBV5-1 to TRBJ2-1; D remains unclear. There are 15 residues in the CDR3. Trimming removed 6 bases at V and 0 bases at J, with 13 bases between. Per the germline V gene, CDR1 is SGHRS and CDR2 is YFSETQ.

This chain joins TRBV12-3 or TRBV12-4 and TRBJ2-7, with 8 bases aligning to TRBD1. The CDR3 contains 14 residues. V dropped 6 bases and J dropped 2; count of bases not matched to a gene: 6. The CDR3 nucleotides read TGTGCCAGCAGCATTGGGACAGGTCCCTACGAGCAGTACTTC. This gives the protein CASSIGTGPYEQYF.

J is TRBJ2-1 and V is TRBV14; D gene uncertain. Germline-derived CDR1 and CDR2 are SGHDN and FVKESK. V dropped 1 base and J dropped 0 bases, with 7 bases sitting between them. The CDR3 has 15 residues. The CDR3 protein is CASSQVAGSYNEQFF. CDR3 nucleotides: TGTGCCAGCAGCCAAGTTGCCGGCTCCTACAATGAGCAGTTCTTC.

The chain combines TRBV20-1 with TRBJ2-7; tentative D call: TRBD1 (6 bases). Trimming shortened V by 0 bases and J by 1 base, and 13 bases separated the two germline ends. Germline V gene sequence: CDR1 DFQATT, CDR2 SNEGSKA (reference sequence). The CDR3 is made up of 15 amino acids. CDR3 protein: CSARDPGHGSYEQYF. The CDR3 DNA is TGCAGTGCTAGAGATCCGGGACATGGATCCTACGAGCAGTACTTC.

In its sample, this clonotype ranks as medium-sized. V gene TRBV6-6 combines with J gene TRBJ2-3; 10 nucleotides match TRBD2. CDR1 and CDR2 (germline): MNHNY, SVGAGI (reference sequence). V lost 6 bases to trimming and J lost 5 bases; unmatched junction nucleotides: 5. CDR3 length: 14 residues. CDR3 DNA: TGTGCCAGCAGGAGCGGGGGGGCTCTAGATACGCAGTATTTT. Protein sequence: CASRSGGALDTQYF.

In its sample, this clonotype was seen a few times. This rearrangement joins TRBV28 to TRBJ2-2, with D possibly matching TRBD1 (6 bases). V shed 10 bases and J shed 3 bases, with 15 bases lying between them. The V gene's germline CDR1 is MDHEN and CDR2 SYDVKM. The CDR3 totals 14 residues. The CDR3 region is CATRMQGYTGELFF. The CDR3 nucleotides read TGTGCCACCCGCATGCAGGGGTACACCGGGGAGCTGTTTTTT.

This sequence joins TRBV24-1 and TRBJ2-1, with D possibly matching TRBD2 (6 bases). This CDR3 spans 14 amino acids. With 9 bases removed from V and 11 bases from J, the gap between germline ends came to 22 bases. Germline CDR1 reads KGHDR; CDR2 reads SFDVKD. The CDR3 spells CATQGSRGIDKQFF. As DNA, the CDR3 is TGTGCCACCCAAGGGTCCCGGGGGATTGATAAGCAGTTCTTC.

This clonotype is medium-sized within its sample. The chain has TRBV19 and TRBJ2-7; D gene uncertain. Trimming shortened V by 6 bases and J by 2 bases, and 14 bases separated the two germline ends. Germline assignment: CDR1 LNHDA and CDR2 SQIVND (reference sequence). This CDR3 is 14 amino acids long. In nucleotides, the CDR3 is TGTGCCAGTAGCCGGACGCTTAGACCCTACGAGCAGTACTTC. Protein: CASSRTLRPYEQYF.

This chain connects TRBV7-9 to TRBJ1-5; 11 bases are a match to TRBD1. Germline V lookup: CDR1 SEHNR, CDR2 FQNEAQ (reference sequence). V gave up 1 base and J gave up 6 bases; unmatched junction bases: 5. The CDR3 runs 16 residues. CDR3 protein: CASSLGTGGLGQPQHF. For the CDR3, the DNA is TGTGCCAGCAGCTTAGGGACAGGGGGCCTAGGTCAGCCCCAGCATTTT.

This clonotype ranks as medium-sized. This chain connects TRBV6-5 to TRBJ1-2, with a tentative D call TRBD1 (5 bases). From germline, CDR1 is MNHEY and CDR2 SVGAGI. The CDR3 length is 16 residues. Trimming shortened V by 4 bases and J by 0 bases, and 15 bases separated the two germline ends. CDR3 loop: CASSSLRGSANYGYTF. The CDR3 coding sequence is TGTGCCAGCAGTTCTCTCCGGGGCTCAGCTAACTATGGCTACACCTTC.

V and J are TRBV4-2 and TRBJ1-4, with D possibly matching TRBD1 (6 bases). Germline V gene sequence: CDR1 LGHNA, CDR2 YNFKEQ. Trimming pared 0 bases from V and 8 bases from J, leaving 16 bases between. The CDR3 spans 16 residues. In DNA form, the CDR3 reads TGTGCCAGCAGCCAAGAAGGTGGGGGCTCCGCGGAAAAACTGTTTTTT. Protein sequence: CASSQEGGGSAEKLFF.

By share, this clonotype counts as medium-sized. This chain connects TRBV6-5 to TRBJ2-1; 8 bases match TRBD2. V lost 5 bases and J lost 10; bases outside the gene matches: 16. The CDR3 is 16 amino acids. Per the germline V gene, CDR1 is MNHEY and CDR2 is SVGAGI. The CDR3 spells CASSPRPGTRFGEQFF. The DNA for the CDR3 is TGTGCCAGCAGTCCTCGTCCCGGGACTAGGTTTGGCGAGCAGTTCTTC.